One T cell receptor beta chain is described in this entry. As yet, its antigen is unknown. One junction end does not reproduce the germline sequence, and a read error may be involved. These data belong to a study of T cell repertoires in cytomegalovirus infection. CDR3 size: 14 residues. The germline CDR1 and CDR2 sequences are LGHNA and YNFKEQ. Using its own MiXCR run on the reads, TCRdb lists one record per CDR3 protein. The repertoire holds about 830,000 distinct CDR3 sequences, with approximately 32% as singletons. The specimen was cultured CD8+ T cells from PBMCs, collected from culture after CMV antigen stimulation. This sequence originates from a human donor in good health (CMV status not recorded). Some clones in this sample may be carry-over from other donors' samples. The genes are TRBV4-2 and TRBJ1-5; no clear D. The CDR3 loop is CASSQDHGNRPQHF. DNA for the CDR3: TGTGCCAGCAGCCAAGATCACGGGAATCGGCCCCAGCATTTT.